The present TCR beta chain was sequenced within a study of cytomegalovirus exposure and HLA in healthy donors. This CDR3 spans 14 amino acids. The germline CDR1 and CDR2 sequences are MNHNY and SVGAGI (reference sequence). V dropped 8 bases and J dropped 4 bases, with 17 bases sitting between them. For this clone: Its cognate antigen is unknown.

The validation cohort, a group of over a hundred subjects, included the donors and was separate from the roughly 600-subject first cohort. General study points: Investigators reported under 200 TCR beta chains as tied to cytomegalovirus.

Repertoires were generated with immunoSEQ multiplex PCR, while TCRdb's copy carries only in-frame clones and drops some. The table shows hundreds of thousands of clones, with about nine tenths occurring only once. Sequencing was done on a sample of PBMCs. This receptor was identified in a woman aged 18-35 years in good health and CMV-seronegative. V and J are TRBV6-6 and TRBJ1-2, with D perhaps TRBD1 (6 bases). Here the CDR3 reads CASRGQFVPYGYTF. The CDR3 DNA is TGTGCCAGCCGTGGACAGTTCGTTCCCTATGGCTACACCTTC.